These 14 T cell receptor beta chains share one sample of origin, sequenced in a study of beta chain features in type 1 diabetes (dated by TCRdb to between 2018 and 2020). Overall results and qualifications from the work: A moderate but significant shortening of TCRB CDR3 length was observed in type 1 diabetes patients in all four CD4+ subsets.

Receptors were amplified or captured by the immunoSEQ multiplex PCR assay. The High Capacity cDNA Reverse Transcription Kit was used to reverse transcribe all of the isolated RNA, meaning that expressed TCRB transcripts were what got sequenced. The immuneACCESS repertoire file appears here via TCRdb, limited to in-frame rearrangements. These files lack a portion of the clones; in checked studies, under half of the deficit traces to unresolved V genes, and the cause of the others is not known. A total of 300,000 to 350,000 clones appear in this sample, approximately 13% of them only once. The top ten clones comprise 0.015% of the sample. These receptors have no known antigen. Sequenced: naive CD4+ T cells from blood. The cell subset or site label here, explained by the study, means: true naive CD4+ T cells. These receptors were collected from a woman aged 18 to 35 with type 1 diabetes.

The V and J genes are TRBV27 and TRBJ2-1; 8 positions agree with TRBD2. J gave up 4 bases and V 4 bases, and 9 bases lay outside the gene matches. Germline CDR1 is MNHEY and CDR2 is SMNVEV (reference sequence). There are 16 residues in the CDR3. CDR3 DNA sequence: TGTGCCAGCAGTTCCCCACTAGCGGTGTTATACAATGAGCAGTTCTTC. It is translated as CASSSPLAVLYNEQFF.

This clone showed up just once. This rearrangement joins TRBV6-5 to TRBJ1-2; 8 bases are a match to TRBD1. The junction had 7 bases not matched to a gene; V was cut back by 2 bases and J by 8 bases. This CDR3 contains 14 residues. The germline gives CDR1 MNHEY, CDR2 SVGAGI. CDR3 in amino acids: CASSYTGTGGGYTF. The CDR3 DNA is TGTGCCAGCAGTTACACCGGGACAGGCGGCGGCTACACCTTC.

This clone was counted between two and nine times. The gene calls are TRBV6-1 and TRBJ2-2; D ambiguous. The CDR3 loop spans 13 amino acids. Germline-derived CDR1 and CDR2 are MNHNS and SASEGT. Trimming pared 3 bases from V and 6 bases from J, leaving 8 bases between. The CDR3 coding sequence is TGTGCCAGCAGTGATCGTCGCGCCGGGGAGCTGTTTTTT. Translating gives CASSDRRAGELFF.

The DNA of the CDR3 is TGTGCCAGCAGTCCCCTTGTCAACAGGGGAGGATTCCAAGAGACCCAGTACTTC. This gives the protein CASSPLVNRGGFQETQYF. The chain employs TRBV27 and TRBJ2-5; D possibly corresponds to TRBD1 (7 bases). Between the trimmed V and J ends, which lost 5 bases and 1 base, there was a span of 23 bases. CDR3 length equals 18 residues. Germline-derived CDR1 and CDR2 are MNHEY and SMNVEV (reference sequence).

This clone appeared many times. The chain joins TRBV29-1 to TRBJ2-5; possible D gene TRBD2, 5 bases. The CDR3 is made up of 13 amino acids. V gave up 6 bases and J gave up 0 bases, with 11 bases separating them. The germline gives CDR1 SQVTM, CDR2 ANQGSEA. The CDR3 here is CSVPSGNQETQYF. The CDR3 DNA reads TGCAGCGTACCCTCGGGGAACCAAGAGACCCAGTACTTC.

This clone was picked up a small number of times. This rearrangement joins TRBV2 to TRBJ2-7; D not certain. The CDR3 consists of 14 residues. CDR1 and CDR2 (germline): SNHLY, FYNNEI. V was shortened by 6 bases and J by 5 bases, with 17 bases between the two germline ends. The DNA for the CDR3 is TGTGCCAGCAGCCCTGACTCCCCTCGGGACGAGCAGTACTTC. It specifies CASSPDSPRDEQYF.

This clone was seen a few times. The chain carries TRBV29-1 and TRBJ2-2; 9 bases line up with TRBD1. Germline-derived CDR1 and CDR2 are SQVTM and ANQGSEA. V shed 5 bases, J shed 3 bases, and the junction held 7 bases outside the gene matches. This CDR3 region has 15 residues. The CDR3 DNA reads as TGCAGCGTTCCACAGGGGGCAGCGCACACCGGGGAGCTGTTTTTT. The encoded protein is CSVPQGAAHTGELFF.

This clone was detected only a few times. This chain's CDR3 is CASTSTSGIEQFF. The CDR3 DNA follows: TGTGCCAGCACCTCGACTAGCGGGATCGAGCAGTTCTTC. The rearrangement links TRBV2 to TRBJ2-1, with 11 bases aligning to TRBD2. The germline CDR1 and CDR2 sequences are SNHLY and FYNNEI. This CDR3 region has 13 residues. V trimming: 7 bases; J trimming: 10 bases; junction bases outside the gene matches: 6.

The chain has TRBV2 and TRBJ2-7; 12 bases agree with TRBD2. V was pared by 2 bases and J by 2 bases, with 13 bases of the junction left unmatched. CDR3 length: 19 residues. From germline, CDR1 is SNHLY and CDR2 FYNNEI. CDR3 protein: CASSEPEGLAGGYTYEQYV. The CDR3 DNA reads TGTGCCAGCAGTGAACCCGAAGGTCTAGCGGGAGGGTACACCTACGAGCAGTACGTC.

The V gene is TRBV5-8, the J gene TRBJ2-1; TRBD1 is a possible D gene (7 bases). Germline CDR1 SGHTS, CDR2 YDEGEE. The CDR3 runs 11 residues. V lost 3 bases and J lost 15, with 13 bases in between. CDR3 sequence: CASSSQGRRFF. The CDR3 nucleotides read TGTGCCAGCAGCTCACAGGGGAGGCGGTTCTTC.

The rearrangement links TRBV7-2 to TRBJ2-2; 8 bases map to TRBD1. Per the germline V gene, CDR1 is SGHTA and CDR2 is FQGNSA. The V gene end was trimmed by 3 bases and the J gene end by 7 bases; junction bases not matched to a gene: 10. This CDR3 spans 16 amino acids. The CDR3 bases are TGTGCCAGCAGCTTCTGGACAGGGCGGAAGGGCGGGGAGCTGTTTTTT. Amino acids: CASSFWTGRKGGELFF.

The V and J genes are TRBV18 and TRBJ1-2; D may be TRBD1 (6 bases). The CDR3 spans 17 residues. Germline V gene sequence: CDR1 KGHSH, CDR2 LQKENI. V lost 0 bases and J 0 bases, leaving 14 bases between the germline ends. CDR3 in amino acids: CASSPPGTGLANYGYTF. As DNA, the CDR3 is TGTGCCAGCTCACCACCGGGTACAGGGCTAGCTAACTATGGCTACACCTTC.

This clone occurred a few times. The chain carries TRBV19 and TRBJ2-7, with 7 bases aligning to TRBD1. The germline gives CDR1 LNHDA, CDR2 SQIVND (reference sequence). This CDR3 comprises 15 residues. J gave up 1 base and V 8 bases, and 11 bases lay outside the gene matches. The CDR3 spells CASSYRDRSSYEQYF. The CDR3 coding sequence is TGTGCCAGTTCCTACCGGGACAGATCATCCTACGAGCAGTACTTC.

This chain joins TRBV7-6 and TRBJ2-5; tentative D call: TRBD2 (5 bases). CDR3 length equals 14 residues. Germline V gene lookup returns CDR1 SGHVS and CDR2 FNYEAQ. V lost 1 base and J 5 bases, leaving 11 bases between the germline ends. The CDR3 DNA reads as TGTGCCAGCAGCTTAGTACCGAAGCGGGAGACCCAGTACTTC. Translating gives CASSLVPKRETQYF.